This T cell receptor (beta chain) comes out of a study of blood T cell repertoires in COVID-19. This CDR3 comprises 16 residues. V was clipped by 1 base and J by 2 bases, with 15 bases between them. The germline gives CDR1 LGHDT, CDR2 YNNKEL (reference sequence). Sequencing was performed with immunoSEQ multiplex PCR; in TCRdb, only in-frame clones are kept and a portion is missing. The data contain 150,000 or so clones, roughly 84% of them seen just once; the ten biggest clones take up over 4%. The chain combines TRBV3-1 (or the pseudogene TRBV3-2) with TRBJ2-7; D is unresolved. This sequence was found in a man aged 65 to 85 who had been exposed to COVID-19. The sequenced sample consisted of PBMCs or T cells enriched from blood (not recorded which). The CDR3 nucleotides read TGTGCCAGCAGCCAAGGGTTTGTCCAGCAGGCCTACGAGCAGTACTTC. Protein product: CASSQGFVQQAYEQYF.